Detailed here is one T cell receptor beta chain. What this receptor recognizes is not known. Base qualities are not at hand, and no much larger clone is one base apart. The germline V gene (reference sequence) yields MNHEY for CDR1 and SMNVEV for CDR2. The junction carries 14 bases between V and J, which are trimmed by 7 bases and 4 bases respectively. Including the terminal cysteine and phenylalanine, the CDR3 comprises 14 residues. Of the read, only the CDR3 DNA is kept; its 42 bases are in frame from base 1. TCR beta CDR3 regions were amplified from RNA transcripts. A first-round RT-PCR of the TCR CDR3 used the HTBI primer set with the Qiagen OneStep RT-PCR kit. The libraries were constructed in a second round of multiplex PCR and then size-selected and purified. The libraries were sequenced on an Illumina HiSeq2000 using paired-end 100 bp reads. On the authors' methods: SOAPnuke was used to process the raw data, with reads discarded if the reads contained adapters or uncalled bases, had a mean Phred below 15, or lacked an exact constant-primer or identifier match. High-quality paired reads were merged using COPE v1.2.5, and each unique nucleotide sequence was defined as a clonotype. MiTCR v1.1 was used to align clonotypes to the IMGT TRBV, TRBD and TRBJ reference segments. Only V-J combinations with frequency above 0.0001, covering about 99% of repertoires, were analysed. The TCS score was defined as F50 (clonal expansion) divided by E x V (chaos), with BLOSUM62-based TCRdist calculated between CDR3 peptides within each V-J. Welch's t-statistics and random forest reduced approximately 520 V-J features to about 12, which were used in a naive Bayes classifier (R e1071). The public reads were reprocessed in TCRdb via fastp at Q25 and MiXCR, keeping in-frame beta chains. Every CDR3 protein is listed once, alongside the most common genes and DNA of its rows. What appears here as the V and J calls and clone size reflects TCRdb's work, not the paper's. A total of approximately 200,000 distinct CDR3 sequences appear in this sample, around 19% of them only once. Roughly two fifths of the sample is taken by the ten largest.

The record originates from a study of T cells in Graves' hyperthyroidism and ophthalmopathy (dated by TCRdb to between 2018 and 2021). For the wider study: Peripheral blood samples were taken at the time of initial diagnosis, prior to any treatment. The paper describes TCR Vbeta CDR3 sequencing of about 140 peripheral blood samples, made up of some 40 ophthalmopathy patients, 70 to 80 hyperthyroidism patients and around 17 progressor patients. An independent validation cohort of 18 to 20 hyperthyroidism patients and 17 patients who later progressed to ophthalmopathy tested prospective prediction of ophthalmopathy. To identify distinguishing TCR V-J signatures, a discovery cohort of 95 to 100 patients was used, comprising 43 with Graves' ophthalmopathy and approximately 58 with stable Graves' hyperthyroidism. Following sampling, methimazole starting at 30 mg daily was given to hyperthyroidism patients, and high-dose intravenous methylprednisolone was given to ophthalmopathy patients. The 100 discovery patients were randomly divided into training and test sets at a 7:3 ratio. In roughly six Graves' hyperthyroidism patients, the study also compared T-cell repertoires from thyroid tissue with T-cell repertoires from blood.

Stable Graves' hyperthyroidism was defined as no progression to ophthalmopathy during 18 months of follow-up. Hyperthyroidism patients were newly diagnosed, had a disease duration of under 2 months, and were aged 18 to 65 years. Patients with uncontrolled infections, other autoimmune diseases, pregnancy or lactation were excluded. Clinical symptoms, serum thyroxine and TRAb, thyroid ultrasound, and orbital computed tomography formed the basis for the diagnoses. Ficoll-Paque density gradient centrifugation was used to isolate PBMCs from around 10 ml of fresh peripheral blood. Trizol reagent was used to extract total RNA, and RNA quality was then checked on an Agilent 2100 Bioanalyzer. The full study reports these points: Sample size was not statistically predetermined, and blinding of investigators to group allocation was not performed. Blood samples also contained most of the expanded thyroid clonotypes (frequency above 0.001), which suggests that blood repertoires may reflect thyroid immune responses. In cross-validation, a model built on a 13 V-J signature told ophthalmopathy apart from stable hyperthyroidism with approximately 91% sensitivity and about 81% specificity, and in testing the same model reached 80%/75%. In validation, the model predicted progression to ophthalmopathy with roughly 70% sensitivity and less than 75% specificity, a median of about six months before onset.

This chain joins TRBV27 to TRBJ2-1; the best D guess is TRBD2, with 6 bases matching. Sequencing was done on a sample of blood. The clonotype originates from a man aged 40-49 years with Graves' hyperthyroidism. The nucleotide sequence is given as TGTGCCAGCACCTCCCTAGGACTATACAATGAGCAGTTCTTC. It specifies CASTSLGLYNEQFF.